Below are 28 T cell receptor beta chains sequenced from a single sample in a study of cytomegalovirus exposure and HLA in healthy donors. This PCR relied on a set of 60 Vbeta primers and 13 Jbeta primers. Assay: immunoSEQ multiplex PCR; the TCRdb copy retains only in-frame clones and omits some. The sample holds 90,000 to 120,000 clones, over 65% seen once. Sequencing input: PBMCs. These receptors were obtained from a woman in her thirties or forties in good health and CMV-seropositive.

The CDR3, as DNA: TGTGCCAGCTCACAGGGGTTGGGGGCCAACGTCCTGACTTTC. This gives the protein CASSQGLGANVLTF. This rearrangement joins TRBV7-3 to TRBJ2-6, with 7 bases aligning to TRBD1. With V trimmed by 8 bases and J by 4 bases, 5 bases remained unmatched. CDR3 length: 14 residues. Per germline, CDR1 SGHTA and CDR2 FQGTGA.

The V call is TRBV11-2, the J call TRBJ1-2; 8 bases map to TRBD1. This CDR3 region has 15 residues. V lost 5 bases and J lost 5; bases outside the gene matches: 10. Germline loops: CDR1 SGHAT, CDR2 FQNNGV. The CDR3, as DNA: TGTGCCAGCAGCCCTGACAGGGGACGATCTTATGGCTACACCTTC. Translation gives CASSPDRGRSYGYTF. The full variable domain, in which reference TRBV11-2 and TRBJ1-2 provide the parts outside the CDR3, is EAGVAQSPRYKIIEKRQSVAFWCNPISGHATLYWYQQILGQGPKLLIQFQNNGVVDDSQLPKDRFSAERLKGVDSTLKIQPAKLEDSAVYLCASSPDRGRSYGYTFGSGTRLTVV.

The V and J genes are TRBV30 and TRBJ1-1; tentative D call: TRBD1 (6 bases). In germline, CDR1 is GTSNPN, CDR2 SVGIG (reference sequence). V was pared by 2 bases and J by 6 bases, with 19 bases between. The CDR3 spans 15 residues. The CDR3 DNA is TGTGCCTGGAGTACAGCACATGGCGGGGGCGCTGAAGCTTTCTTT. Its translation is CAWSTAHGGGAEAFF.

This sequence joins TRBV5-1 and TRBJ1-1; the D gene is possibly TRBD1 (6 bases). Trimming took off 8 bases at V and 6 bases at J, with 14 bases between the two ends. Looked up from germline, CDR1 is SGHRS and CDR2 is YFSETQ. This CDR3 has 12 residues. The CDR3 reads CASWGEGAEAFF. DNA for the CDR3: TGCGCCAGTTGGGGGGAGGGGGCTGAAGCTTTCTTT.

The rearrangement joins TRBV7-2 to TRBJ2-3; 8 nucleotides align to TRBD2. With 1 base clipped from V and 4 bases from J, the junction kept 7 bases outside the gene matches. The CDR3 is made up of 16 amino acids. Germline V lookup: CDR1 SGHTA, CDR2 FQGNSA. CDR3 residues: CASSLVPGGRADTQYF. CDR3 nucleotide sequence: TGTGCCAGCAGCTTAGTACCGGGGGGGCGGGCAGATACGCAGTATTTT. Looking up the rest from reference TRBV7-2 and TRBJ2-3 gives the full variable domain: GAGVSQSPSNKVTEKGKDVELRCDPISGHTALYWYRQSLGQGLEFLIYFQGNSAPDKSGLPSDRFSAERTGGSVSTLTIQRTQQEDSAVYLCASSLVPGGRADTQYFGPGTRLTVL.

The V call is TRBV30, the J call TRBJ1-1; TRBD1 agrees at 7 bases. The CDR3 extends over 13 amino acids. V was clipped by 4 bases and J by 4 bases; unmatched bases: 6. The germline CDR1 and CDR2 sequences are GTSNPN and SVGIG (reference sequence). CDR3 DNA: TGTGCCTGGAAAAACAGGGGAGGCACTGAAGCTTTCTTT. Protein sequence: CAWKNRGGTEAFF. Full variable domain (missing parts from reference TRBV30 and TRBJ1-1): SQTIHQWPATLVQPVGSPLSLECTVEGTSNPNLYWYRQAAGRGLQLLFYSVGIGQISSEVPQNLSASRPQDRQFILSSKKLLLSDSGFYLCAWKNRGGTEAFFGQGTRLTVV.

The chain links TRBV6-5 to TRBJ1-2; 8 bases agree with TRBD1. This CDR3 is 13 amino acids long. V was clipped by 6 bases and J by 8 bases; unmatched bases: 8. The germline V gene encodes CDR1 MNHEY and CDR2 SVGAGI. The CDR3 spells CASSPGQGRGYTF. The CDR3 DNA sequence: TGTGCCAGCAGCCCCGGACAGGGACGGGGCTACACCTTC.

In this sample, this clone turned up once. This chain joins TRBV10-2 and TRBJ1-3, with D unresolved. Per germline, CDR1 WSHSY and CDR2 SAAADI. This CDR3 comprises 12 residues. The V and J ends lost 2 bases and 6 bases respectively, with 5 bases between them. CDR3 nucleotide sequence: TGCGCCAGCAGTGAGGGGCAAAACACCATATATTTT. It translates to CASSEGQNTIYF.

The gene calls are TRBV6-6 and TRBJ2-3, with D possibly TRBD1 on 5 matching bases. This CDR3 comprises 14 residues. V was cut by 10 bases and J by 2 bases, with 16 bases left in between. CDR1 MNHNY and CDR2 SVGAGI come from the germline V gene (reference sequence). The CDR3 region is CATSDRSLTDTQYF. The CDR3 DNA reads TGTGCCACCTCAGACAGATCCCTCACAGATACGCAGTATTTT.

Here the CDR3 reads CASSRGDSKFSGANVLTF. The CDR3 DNA sequence: TGCGCCAGCAGCCGCGGGGACAGTAAGTTCTCTGGGGCCAACGTCCTGACTTTC. J is TRBJ2-6 and V is TRBV5-1; TRBD1 is a possible D gene (7 bases). Germline V CDR1 and CDR2: SGHRS, YFSETQ. The V gene lost 4 bases and the J gene lost 0 bases, with 17 bases spanning the gap. This CDR3 contains 18 residues.

The sample holds one count of this clone. The rearrangement links TRBV7-2 to TRBJ2-1; possibly TRBD2 for D (6 bases). The CDR3 is 14 residues long. Deletions cut 3 bases from V and 6 bases from J, with 12 bases between. The germline CDR1 and CDR2 sequences are SGHTA and FQGNSA. CDR3 DNA: TGTGCCAGCAGCTTGCAGCGGGTAGCCAATGAGCAGTTCTTC. Its translation: CASSLQRVANEQFF.

The V gene is TRBV6-5, the J gene TRBJ2-3; the match to TRBD2 covers 11 bases. Germline loops: CDR1 MNHEY, CDR2 SVGAGI. The CDR3 is 16 residues long. Losses at the gene ends were 0 bases for V and 4 bases for J; bases not matched to a gene: 3. The CDR3 sequence is CASSYSTSGAADTQYF. Written as DNA, the CDR3 is TGTGCCAGCAGTTACTCGACTAGCGGGGCGGCAGATACGCAGTATTTT.

The rearrangement links TRBV11-2 to TRBJ1-1, with 8 bases that match TRBD1. The CDR3 consists of 14 residues. Germline CDR1 is SGHAT and CDR2 is FQNNGV. The J segment lost 8 bases and the V segment lost 5 bases, leaving 10 bases of the junction unmatched. CDR3 sequence (DNA): TGTGCCAGCAGCGGATTCGAGAGGACAGGGGAAGCTTTCTTT. Residues: CASSGFERTGEAFF.

The chain combines TRBV25-1 with TRBJ1-2, with D perhaps TRBD1 (5 bases). This CDR3 region has 13 residues. V lost 1 base and J 6 bases, leaving 9 bases between the germline ends. Germline CDR1 is MGHDK and CDR2 is SYGVNS. CDR3 sequence: CASSEWQGDGYTF. CDR3 DNA sequence: TGTGCCAGCAGTGAATGGCAGGGCGATGGCTACACCTTC.

This rearrangement joins TRBV15 to TRBJ1-1; D uncertain. The ends were cut back, 0 bases at V and 4 bases at J, with 12 bases in the middle. The V gene's germline CDR1 is LNHNV and CDR2 YYDKDF (reference sequence). CDR3 length: 15 residues. The DNA for the CDR3 is TGTGCCACCAGCAGAGATCGTGAGGCGCGCACTGAAGCTTTCTTT. It translates to CATSRDREARTEAFF.

In this sample, this clone turned up once. The V gene is TRBV15, the J gene TRBJ2-5, with D perhaps matching TRBD2 (6 bases). V was clipped by 4 bases and J by 1 base, with 10 bases between them. CDR3 length equals 14 residues. Looked up from germline, CDR1 is LNHNV and CDR2 is YYDKDF (reference sequence). The CDR3 DNA follows: TGTGCCACCAGCATCCGGAGGGTCCAAGAGACCCAGTACTTC. Translated, it gives CATSIRRVQETQYF.

This clone was counted a few times. The rearrangement joins TRBV5-1 to TRBJ2-3; maybe TRBD1 (6 bases). The CDR3 is 15 amino acids. CDR1 is SGHRS, CDR2 YFSETQ, per germline. V dropped 4 bases and J dropped 4 bases, with 16 bases sitting between them. The CDR3 DNA follows: TGCGCCAGCAGCATGTCAAACAGGGTTGCAGATACGCAGTATTTT. Its translation is CASSMSNRVADTQYF.

The CDR3 DNA follows: TGTGCCAGTAGGTATAGGGGATGGACTGAAGCTTTCTTT. As protein: CASRYRGWTEAFF. This sequence joins TRBV19 and TRBJ1-1; a possible D gene is TRBD1 (5 bases). The V and J ends lost 6 bases and 5 bases respectively, with 13 bases between them. This CDR3 region has 13 residues. In germline, CDR1 is LNHDA, CDR2 SQIVND (reference sequence).

This chain joins TRBV4-3 and TRBJ1-2, with D perhaps TRBD1 (5 bases). V lost 3 bases, J lost 4 bases, and 18 bases lay in between. This CDR3 is 16 amino acids long. Germline V CDR1 and CDR2: LGHNA, YSLEER. The CDR3 spells CASSQTPAGTTYGYTF. The CDR3 DNA reads TGCGCCAGCAGCCAGACCCCGGCAGGGACTACCTATGGCTACACCTTC.

This rearrangement joins TRBV7-2 to TRBJ2-7, with D possibly being TRBD2 (5 bases). V lost 5 bases to trimming and J lost 6 bases, with 14 bases between them. CDR1 and CDR2 from the germline V gene are SGHTA and FQGNSA. The CDR3 sequence is 13 residues long. In DNA form, the CDR3 reads TGTGCCAGCAGCCGACAAAGCAGCGGCGAGCAGTACTTC. It codes for CASSRQSSGEQYF.

The chain combines TRBV28 with TRBJ1-6, with unresolved D. V dropped 5 bases and J dropped 7 bases, with 9 bases sitting between them. CDR3 length: 13 residues. Germline assignment: CDR1 MDHEN and CDR2 SYDVKM. The CDR3 sequence: CASSKGGNSPLHF. CDR3 DNA sequence: TGTGCCAGCAGTAAGGGCGGGAATTCACCCCTCCACTTT. Complete variable domain (other parts from reference TRBV28 and TRBJ1-6): DVKVTQSSRYLVKRTGEKVFLECVQDMDHENMFWYRQDPGLGLRLIYFSYDVKMKEKGDIPEGYSVSREKKERFSLILESASTNQTSMYLCASSKGGNSPLHFGNGTRLTVT.

The genes are TRBV7-8 and TRBJ2-1, with TRBD1 matching over 8 bases. CDR3 length: 13 residues. Unmatched junction bases numbered 6, after V lost 2 bases and J lost 12 bases. Germline CDR1 and CDR2: SGHVS and FQNEAQ. The CDR3 DNA follows: TGTGCCAGCAGCTTATTATCTGGACAGGGGCAGTTCTTC. It is translated as CASSLLSGQGQFF.

V and J are TRBV6-1 and TRBJ2-5, with 16 bases identical to TRBD2. Germline V CDR1 and CDR2: MNHNS, SASEGT. The trim removed 5 bases at V and 10 bases at J, leaving 4 bases unmatched. This CDR3 is built from 14 residues. The CDR3 coding sequence is TGTGCCAGCAGTCCGGGACTAGCGGGGGGGCTCCAGTACTTC. It specifies CASSPGLAGGLQYF.

This rearrangement joins TRBV4-2 to TRBJ2-6, with unresolved D. Trimming left V 3 bases short and J 0 bases short, with 6 bases between. The CDR3 spans 15 residues. Germline CDR1 reads LGHNA; CDR2 reads YNFKEQ. As DNA, the CDR3 is TGTGCCAGCAGCCAGGAGAACTCTGGGGCCAACGTCCTGACTTTC. Its translation is CASSQENSGANVLTF.

This clone was found many times. J is TRBJ2-1 and V is TRBV5-3, with D perhaps TRBD1 (5 bases). TRBV5-3 is an ORF, with its function uncertain. The CDR3 is made up of 16 amino acids. With 5 bases removed from V and 2 bases from J, the gap between germline ends came to 17 bases. The CDR3: CARSFDSTLPYNEQFF. The CDR3 bases are TGTGCCAGAAGTTTTGACAGCACCTTACCCTACAATGAGCAGTTCTTC.

The chain recombines TRBV30 with TRBJ2-7; possibly TRBD2 for D (5 bases). Trimming took 0 bases from V and 6 from J, leaving 15 bases between them. This CDR3 region has 14 residues. Germline CDR1 reads GTSNPN; CDR2 reads SVGIG (reference sequence). The CDR3 spells CAWSVGSHGFEQYF. The CDR3 nucleotides read TGTGCCTGGAGTGTAGGGAGTCACGGTTTCGAGCAGTACTTC. Looking up the rest from reference TRBV30 and TRBJ2-7 gives the full variable domain: SQTIHQWPATLVQPVGSPLSLECTVEGTSNPNLYWYRQAAGRGLQLLFYSVGIGQISSEVPQNLSASRPQDRQFILSSKKLLLSDSGFYLCAWSVGSHGFEQYFGPGTRLTVT.

The chain couples TRBV6-4 to TRBJ2-7; D is perhaps TRBD1 (6 bases). The CDR3 extends over 17 amino acids. Germline V gene sequence: CDR1 MRHNA, CDR2 SNTAGT. The germline V and J ends were trimmed by 3 bases and 2 bases, with 20 bases remaining between them. In nucleotides, the CDR3 is TGTGCCAGCAGTGAGCCTAACAGGGAACGAGTAACCTACGAGCAGTACTTC. Amino acid sequence: CASSEPNRERVTYEQYF.

This clone was detected once. This rearrangement joins TRBV18 to TRBJ1-2, with no clear D. Trimming left V 3 bases short and J 3 bases short, with 11 bases between. This CDR3 spans 14 amino acids. Germline-derived CDR1 and CDR2 are KGHSH and LQKENI. The CDR3 region is CASSPQGRDYGYTF. CDR3 DNA: TGTGCCAGCTCACCTCAAGGGCGGGACTATGGCTACACCTTC.